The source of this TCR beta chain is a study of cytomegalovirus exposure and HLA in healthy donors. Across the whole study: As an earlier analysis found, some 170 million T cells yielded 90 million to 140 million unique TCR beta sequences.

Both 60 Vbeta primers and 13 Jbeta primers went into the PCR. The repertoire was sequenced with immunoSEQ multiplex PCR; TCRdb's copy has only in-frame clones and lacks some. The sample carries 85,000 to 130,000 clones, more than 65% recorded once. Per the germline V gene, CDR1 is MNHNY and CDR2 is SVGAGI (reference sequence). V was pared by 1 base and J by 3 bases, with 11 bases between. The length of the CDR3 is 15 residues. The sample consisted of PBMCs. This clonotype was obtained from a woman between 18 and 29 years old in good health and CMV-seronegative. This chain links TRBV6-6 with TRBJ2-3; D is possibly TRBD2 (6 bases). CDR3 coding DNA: TGTGCCAGCAGTTACTTGGCGGGACGAACAGATACGCAGTATTTT. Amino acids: CASSYLAGRTDTQYF.